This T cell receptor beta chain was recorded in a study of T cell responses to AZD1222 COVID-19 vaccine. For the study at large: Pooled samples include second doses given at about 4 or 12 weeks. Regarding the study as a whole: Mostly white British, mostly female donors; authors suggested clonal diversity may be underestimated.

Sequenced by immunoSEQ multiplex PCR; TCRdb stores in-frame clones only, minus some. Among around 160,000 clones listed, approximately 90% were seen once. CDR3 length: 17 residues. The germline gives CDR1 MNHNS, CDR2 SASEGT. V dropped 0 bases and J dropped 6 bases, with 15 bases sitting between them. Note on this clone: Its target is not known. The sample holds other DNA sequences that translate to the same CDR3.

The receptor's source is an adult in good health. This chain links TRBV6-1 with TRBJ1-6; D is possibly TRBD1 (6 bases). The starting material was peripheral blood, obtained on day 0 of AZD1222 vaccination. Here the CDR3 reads CASSEALRGFGNSPLHF. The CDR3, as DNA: TGTGCCAGCAGTGAAGCGTTAAGGGGGTTCGGTAATTCACCCCTCCACTTT.